Below, one TCR beta chain is given with its context. It has no known antigen specificity. Within one base of it there is no much larger clone, and no base qualities were kept. The cohort consisted of 650 to 850 healthy bone marrow donors. Cohort members were all nominally healthy when sampled, although unrecorded immune exposures were likely present. The donor tested CMV seropositive, placing the donor among the 289 seropositive members of the cohort. A peripheral blood sample was provided by each donor, and peripheral blood mononuclear cells were used for TCR beta sequencing. Genomic DNA was extracted from the blood cell samples with the Qiagen DNeasy Blood Extraction Kit. The source of the sample is a study of cytomegalovirus exposure and HLA in healthy donors (dated by TCRdb to between 2016 and 2019). Broadly, across the study: An earlier analysis of more than 550 of the donors reported roughly 300 Gb of sequence data and roughly 120 million unique TCR beta sequences obtained from about 179 million T cells. An early release covering some 640 HLA-typed donors comprised roughly 300 gigabases of sequencing data and about 90 million unique TCR sequences. The study was designed to test whether signatures of past pathogen exposure could be identified by cataloging public T cell receptors. Besides the first cohort of under 700 subjects, a separate validation cohort made up of 120 different subjects was used. The number of donors typed differed by locus, with 629-630 for A, B, C, DRB1 and DQB1, 522 for DQA1, 600 to 610 for DPA1, and around 430 for DPB1. A later genetic analysis took genome-wide SNP genotypes for about 65% of the roughly 670 donors and used that subset as a discovery cohort. Alongside the repertoire data, information on donor age, sex, ethnicity and CMV serostatus was compiled. To decide whether each TCR beta V gene segment behaved as functional or pseudogenic, an earlier analysis of approximately 600 of the donors relied on high-throughput TCR beta sequencing. To study patterns of TCR occurrence, a later analysis re-analyzed previously published TCR beta repertoires from around 670 donors and added high-resolution HLA genotyping. The later analysis used no new phenotypic data to find candidate immune exposures, relying instead on TCR beta sequences and their occurrence across donors. The study combined high-throughput TCR immunosequencing, statistical association of individual TCRs with disease status, and machine learning to predict cytomegalovirus infection status. Of the 300 to 450 genotyped donors, approximately 80% fell in the genetic ancestry cluster associated with self-reported Caucasian donors. All discovery cohort repertoires had been generated using a single sequencing platform. Using immunosequencing, the study profiled T cell repertoires from 666 subjects and related those repertoires to cytomegalovirus serostatus. Across around 400 genotyped donors of the cohort, an average of approximately 240,000 unique TCR beta nucleotide sequences per donor were sequenced, and roughly a sixth of those sequences were non-productive. Roughly 5 DR-DQ haplotypes were handled as single units for association and clustering, since linkage in the cohort was strong. HLA typing covered class I and class II loci at four-digit resolution. General study outcomes and caveats: According to the authors, the approach could potentially be generalized to other disease states and immunological phenotypes. The sequencing pipeline was judged likely to have produced a cluster of highly shared sequence variants as a technical artifact. According to a later analysis, parvovirus B19, influenza, CMV and Epstein-Barr virus appeared linked to several top co-occurrence clusters. A later analysis associated approximately 17,000 TCR beta sequences with specific HLA alleles at a false discovery rate of 0.05. A further reported finding was that TCR beta sequences accurately predicted the HLA-A and HLA-B alleles for most subjects in the first cohort. When HLA alleles, especially DR and DQ, strongly co-occurred, TCR associations were difficult to assign to individual alleles. Most TCR sequences were seen in very few donors, while some public TCRs were found in many individuals. A later analysis found that TCR association rates varied across HLA loci, with DRB1 alleles showing the most associated TCRs and HLA-C alleles the fewest. According to a later analysis, most CMV-associated TCR beta chains appeared to be HLA-restricted, and the HLA associations seemed to be driven largely by CMV exposure. Three of the identified cytomegalovirus-associated TCR beta chains were confirmed in vitro to be specific for cytomegalovirus antigens. The study gave a list of 150 to 200 TCR beta chains associated with cytomegalovirus. Broadly in line with IMGT annotations, most TCR beta V segments showed up in productive rearrangements about 90% or about 30% of the time in an earlier analysis of several hundred of the donors. Because counts were too low, 15 to 20 rarely observed V segments, including chromosome 9 orphons, were left out of the earlier analysis of some 600 of the donors. For the cohort, immune exposure information was limited to CMV serostatus. A later genetic analysis reported fewer N-insertions in productive TCRs among donors in an Asian-associated ancestry cluster than the roughly 640-donor mean. Correlated functional status among segregating V segments might be attributable to linkage disequilibrium, but an unknown experimental factor could not be ruled out. Because some donors lacked HLA typing at each locus, the association tests relied only on the typed subset. V-gene and J-gene trimming of TCR beta chains was associated with a missense DCLRE1C variant in a later genetic analysis, and the association was replicated in an independent cohort. Sequencing depth was assumed to be roughly uniform across donors in the presence/absence analyses, though that assumption may not hold. Only TCR beta chains were sequenced in this cohort, and the absence of alpha or paired-chain data limited detectable features. The classifier was reported to diagnose cytomegalovirus status with high specificity and sensitivity in both the original cohort and the validation cohort. In a later analysis, HLA-associated TCR beta chains showed more clonal expansion and lower generation probabilities than non-associated chains that were equally common.

The protocol used for the library was the immunoSEQ multiplex PCR assay. For the multiplex PCR, a mixture combining 60 forward primers for TCR Vbeta segments and 13 reverse primers for TCR Jbeta segments was used. A multiplex PCR assay on genomic DNA amplified the CDR3 region of rearranged TCR beta genes. The Illumina HiSeq System was used to sequence the amplified TCR beta libraries as 87-base-pair reads. Per the original workflow: A later analysis counted approximately 84 million unique TCR beta chains across the 666 repertoires, and approximately 11 million of these chains were shared by at least two donors. Raw reads were error-corrected and collapsed into unique sequences by a nearest-neighbor algorithm in which closely related sequences were merged to remove PCR and sequencing errors. CDR3 sequences were aligned to IMGT reference sequences to assign V, D and J gene segments. For a sequence to be retained, a match of at least six nucleotides was required to both a V gene segment and a J gene segment. A rearrangement counted as productive if the CDR3 had no stop codons and remained in frame with V and J, and every other rearrangement counted as non-productive. CDR3 was defined according to IMGT convention as the region running from the second conserved V-encoded cysteine to the conserved J-encoded phenylalanine. In an earlier analysis of 550 to 650 of the donors, sequences lacking an unambiguous match to a single V gene segment were excluded. In an earlier analysis of around 600 of the donors, V segments were called functional above 56.7% productive rearrangements and were called segregating when the between-donor standard deviation exceeded 5%. A statistical classification framework was developed to diagnose cytomegalovirus status using the catalog of TCR beta chain sequences. In a later analysis, TCR nucleotide sequences were compared against IMGT/GENE-DB human TR gene sequences so that V and J genes could be assigned. In a later analysis, CDR3 sequences and most-parsimonious VDJ recombination scenarios were assigned using the TCRdist pipeline. A later analysis defined each TCR beta chain by its CDR3 amino acid sequence plus V-gene family, and excluded reads lacking a unique V-gene family. To address suspected cross-contamination and a sequencing artifact, a later analysis removed several hundred highly shared, low-generation-probability nucleotide sequences. In a later analysis, a clonal expansion index for each public chain was calculated from normalized within-repertoire ranks of inferred template counts. Generation probabilities in a later analysis came from a VDJ recombination model fitted to out-of-frame rearrangements, and those results were checked against IGoR. A later analysis scored TCR-TCR, TCR-HLA and TCR-CMV co-occurrence with hypergeometric tests, applying a repertoire-size bias correction to TCR pairs. False discovery rates were estimated in a later analysis by permuting HLA or CMV assignments 20 times. In a later analysis, co-occurring TCRs were grouped using DBSCAN, with TCRdist sequence similarity added in when clustering inside HLA-allele-positive subsets. Co-occurrence clustering excluded repertoires with fewer than 30,000 or more than 120,000 public chains, plus five with anomalous nucleotide sharing. Drawn from immuneACCESS, this table holds only the in-frame rearrangements with V and J called that TCRdb kept. Clones are partly lost; checked studies trace under half to an unresolved V gene and leave the rest unexplained. That table supplies the V and J calls and clone size; D and trimming were determined from the DNA. In this sample the table shows some 170,000 clones, 80% of which occur a single time. In total, the top ten clones hold about 9.9% of the sample.

Source material: PBMCs. This clonotype was obtained from a man aged 18 to 30 in good health and CMV-seropositive.

The DNA sequence is as follows: TGTGCCAGCAGCTTCAACAGGGGGCTGGAGACCCAGTACTTC. It codes for CASSFNRGLETQYF. Rearrangement joined TRBV7-2 to TRBJ2-5, and 9 bases in between align with TRBD1. Here V drops 3 bases and J drops 5 bases, and the junction holds 4 bases not matched to any gene. For CDR1 and CDR2, the germline V gene lists SGHTA and FQGNSA. The CDR3 runs 14 amino acids, cysteine and phenylalanine included. The CDR3 DNA has 42 bases and is translated from base 1.